A single TCR beta chain is shown here with its context. Antigen: not known. Measured with immunoSEQ multiplex PCR; TCRdb has only the in-frame clones, and not every one. The repertoire includes roughly 150,000 clones, roughly 90% of them detected once, and 1.6% sits in the top ten. The data stem from a study of T cell responses to AZD1222 COVID-19 vaccine. Overall study results and limits: Across the whole spike, CD4 TCRs peaked at regions 160-218 and 743-854. Among those given AZD1222, only six or seven were seropositive at baseline. Repertoires were collected only later (after the peak T cell response had occurred).

This CDR3 is built from 14 residues. Losses at the gene ends were 4 bases for V and 5 bases for J; bases not matched to a gene: 6. Germline lookup yields CDR1 SGDLS and CDR2 YYNGEE. The rearrangement joins TRBV9 to TRBJ2-5, with 9 bases aligning to TRBD1. This receptor was identified in an adult in good health. Material: peripheral blood, obtained on day 0 of AZD1222 vaccination. CDR3 sequence (DNA): TGTGCCAGCAGCCTATCCGGGACAGGGGAGACCCAGTACTTC. It codes for CASSLSGTGETQYF.